This T cell receptor (beta chain) was sequenced during a study of PD-1 blockade in classical Hodgkin lymphoma. The table came from immunoSEQ multiplex PCR; TCRdb's copy has only in-frame clones and leaves some out. The sample contains fewer than 25,000 clones, around 70% of which appear only once. Every single patient, without exception, relapsed after autologous stem cell transplantation, and brentuximab vedotin exposure varied. The ends were cut back, 1 base at V and 5 bases at J, with 11 bases in the middle. This CDR3 is built from 15 residues. From germline, CDR1 is MNHEY and CDR2 SVGAGI. The sequencing used peripheral blood mononuclear cells (PBMCs), collected at baseline. The rearrangement uses TRBV6-5 and TRBJ2-2, with D possibly TRBD1 on 6 matching bases. This TCR was sampled from a human donor with classical Hodgkin lymphoma. CDR3 protein: CASSYWDTYTGELFF. In DNA, the CDR3 is TGTGCCAGCAGTTACTGGGACACCTATACCGGGGAGCTGTTTTTT.